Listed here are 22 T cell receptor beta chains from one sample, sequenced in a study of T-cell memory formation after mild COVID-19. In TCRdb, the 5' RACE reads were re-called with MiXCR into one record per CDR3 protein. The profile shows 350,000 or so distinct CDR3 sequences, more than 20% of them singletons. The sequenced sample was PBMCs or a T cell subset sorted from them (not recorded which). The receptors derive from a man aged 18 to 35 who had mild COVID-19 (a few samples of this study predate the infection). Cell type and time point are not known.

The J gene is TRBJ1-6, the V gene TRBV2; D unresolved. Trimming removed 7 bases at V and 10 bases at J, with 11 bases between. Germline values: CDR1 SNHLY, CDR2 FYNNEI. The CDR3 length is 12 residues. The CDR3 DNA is TGTGCCAGCACAAGGGCCGGCTCACCCCTCCACTTT. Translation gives CASTRAGSPLHF.

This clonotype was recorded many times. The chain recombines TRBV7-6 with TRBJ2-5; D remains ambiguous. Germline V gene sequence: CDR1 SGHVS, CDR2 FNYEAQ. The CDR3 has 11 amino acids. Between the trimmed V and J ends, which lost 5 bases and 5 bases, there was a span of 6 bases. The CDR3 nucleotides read TGTGCCAGCAGCCAGATGGAGACCCAGTACTTC. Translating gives CASSQMETQYF.

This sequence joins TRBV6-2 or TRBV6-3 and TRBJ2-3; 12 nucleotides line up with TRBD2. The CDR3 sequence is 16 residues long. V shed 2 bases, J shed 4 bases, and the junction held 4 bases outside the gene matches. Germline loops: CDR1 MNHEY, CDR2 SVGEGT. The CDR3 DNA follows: TGTGCCAGCAGTTACGGGAGGACTAGCGGGGCAGATACGCAGTATTTT. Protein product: CASSYGRTSGADTQYF.

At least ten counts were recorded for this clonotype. In DNA form, the CDR3 reads TGCGCCAGCAGCTTGGCGTTTGCAGTCCAAGAGACCCAGTACTTC. This encodes CASSLAFAVQETQYF. The gene calls are TRBV5-1 and TRBJ2-5; no definite D call. Germline-derived CDR1 and CDR2 are SGHRS and YFSETQ. The CDR3 loop spans 15 amino acids. The ends were cut back, 0 bases at V and 1 base at J, with 10 bases in the middle. Filled out from reference TRBV5-1 and TRBJ2-5, the complete variable domain reads KAGVTQTPRYLIKTRGQQVTLSCSPISGHRSVSWYQQTPGQGLQFLFEYFSETQRNKGNFPGRFSGRQFSNSRSEMNVSTLELGDSALYLCASSLAFAVQETQYFGPGTRLLVL.

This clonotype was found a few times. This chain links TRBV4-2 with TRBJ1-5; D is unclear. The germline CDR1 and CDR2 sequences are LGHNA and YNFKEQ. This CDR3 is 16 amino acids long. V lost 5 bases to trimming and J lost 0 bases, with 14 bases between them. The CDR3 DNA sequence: TGTGCCAGCAGCACCCGCGCGACTCATAGCAATCAGCCCCAGCATTTT. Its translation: CASSTRATHSNQPQHF.

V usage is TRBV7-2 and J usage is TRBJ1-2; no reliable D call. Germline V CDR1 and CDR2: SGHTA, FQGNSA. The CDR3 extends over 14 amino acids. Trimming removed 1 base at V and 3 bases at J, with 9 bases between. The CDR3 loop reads CASSLGGGYYGYTF. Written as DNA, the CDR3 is TGTGCCAGCAGCTTAGGAGGAGGGTACTATGGCTACACCTTC. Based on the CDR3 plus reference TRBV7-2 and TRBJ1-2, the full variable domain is GAGVSQSPSNKVTEKGKDVELRCDPISGHTALYWYRQSLGQGLEFLIYFQGNSAPDKSGLPSDRFSAERTGGSVSTLTIQRTQQEDSAVYLCASSLGGGYYGYTFGSGTRLTVV.

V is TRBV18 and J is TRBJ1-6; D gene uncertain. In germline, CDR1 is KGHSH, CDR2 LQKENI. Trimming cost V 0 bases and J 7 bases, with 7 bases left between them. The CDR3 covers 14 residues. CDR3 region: CASSPPLGNSPLHF. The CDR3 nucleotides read TGTGCCAGCTCACCACCCCTGGGGAATTCACCCCTCCACTTT.

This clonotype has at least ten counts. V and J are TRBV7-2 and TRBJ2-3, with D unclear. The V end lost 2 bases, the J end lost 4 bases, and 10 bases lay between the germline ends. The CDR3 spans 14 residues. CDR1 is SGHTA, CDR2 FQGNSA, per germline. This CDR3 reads CASSLRGGPDTQYF. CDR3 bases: TGTGCCAGCAGCTTACGTGGCGGTCCAGATACGCAGTATTTT.

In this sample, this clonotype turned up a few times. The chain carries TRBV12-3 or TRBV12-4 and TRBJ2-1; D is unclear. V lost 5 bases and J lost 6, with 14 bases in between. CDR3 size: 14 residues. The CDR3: CASSPRVAGNEQFF. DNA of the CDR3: TGTGCCAGCAGTCCCCGGGTCGCCGGCAATGAGCAGTTCTTC.

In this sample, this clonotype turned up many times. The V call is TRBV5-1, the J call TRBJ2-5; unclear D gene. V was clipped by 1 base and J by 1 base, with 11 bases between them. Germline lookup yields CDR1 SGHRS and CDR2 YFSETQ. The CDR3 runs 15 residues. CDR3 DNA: TGCGCCAGCAGCTTGACCTCTACCCTCCAAGAGACCCAGTACTTC. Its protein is CASSLTSTLQETQYF.

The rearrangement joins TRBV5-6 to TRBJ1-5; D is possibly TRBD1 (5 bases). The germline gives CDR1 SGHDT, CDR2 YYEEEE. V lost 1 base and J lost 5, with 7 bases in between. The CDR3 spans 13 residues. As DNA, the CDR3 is TGTGCCAGCAGCTTGTTCAGGGATCAGCCCCAGCATTTT. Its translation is CASSLFRDQPQHF.

The CDR3 DNA follows: TGTGCCAGCAGCTCACCCCGGGACAGTTACACCGGGGAGCTGTTTTTT. Protein: CASSSPRDSYTGELFF. The chain combines TRBV7-9 with TRBJ2-2, with TRBD1 matching over 7 bases. Germline V gene sequence: CDR1 SEHNR, CDR2 FQNEAQ (reference sequence). The CDR3 extends over 16 amino acids. V dropped 4 bases and J dropped 3; count of bases not matched to a gene: 8.

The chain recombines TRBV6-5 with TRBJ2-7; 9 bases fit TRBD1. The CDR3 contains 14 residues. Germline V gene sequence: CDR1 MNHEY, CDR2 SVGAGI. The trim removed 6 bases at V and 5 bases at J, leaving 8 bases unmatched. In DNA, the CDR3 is TGTGCCAGCAGCCACGGGACAGGGTACCACGAGCAGTACTTC. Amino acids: CASSHGTGYHEQYF.

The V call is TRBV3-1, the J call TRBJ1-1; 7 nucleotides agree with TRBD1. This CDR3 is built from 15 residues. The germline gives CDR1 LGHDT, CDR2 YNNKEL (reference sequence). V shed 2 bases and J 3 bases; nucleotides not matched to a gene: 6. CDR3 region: CASSQLSRGYTEAFF. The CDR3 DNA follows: TGTGCCAGCAGCCAACTTAGCAGGGGGTACACTGAAGCTTTCTTT.

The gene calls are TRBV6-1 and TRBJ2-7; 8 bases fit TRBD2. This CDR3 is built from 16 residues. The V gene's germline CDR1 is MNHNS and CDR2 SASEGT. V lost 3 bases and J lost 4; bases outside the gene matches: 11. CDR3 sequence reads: CASSERGAVVLYEQYV. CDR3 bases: TGTGCCAGCAGTGAGCGGGGGGCAGTCGTCCTTTACGAGCAGTACGTC.

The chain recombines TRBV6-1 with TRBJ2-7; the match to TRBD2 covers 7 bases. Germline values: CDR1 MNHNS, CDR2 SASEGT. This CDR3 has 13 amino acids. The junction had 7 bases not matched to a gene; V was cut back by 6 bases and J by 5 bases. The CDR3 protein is CASRGLVLNEQYV. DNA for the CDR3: TGTGCCAGCAGAGGACTAGTCCTTAACGAGCAGTACGTC.

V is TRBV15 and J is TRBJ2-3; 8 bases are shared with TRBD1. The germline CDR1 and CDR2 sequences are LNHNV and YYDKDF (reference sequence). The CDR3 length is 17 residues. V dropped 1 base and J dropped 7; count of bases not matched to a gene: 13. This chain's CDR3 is CATSRVVGQGIIYTQYF. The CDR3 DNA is TGTGCCACCAGCAGAGTGGTAGGACAGGGTATCATCTATACGCAGTATTTT.

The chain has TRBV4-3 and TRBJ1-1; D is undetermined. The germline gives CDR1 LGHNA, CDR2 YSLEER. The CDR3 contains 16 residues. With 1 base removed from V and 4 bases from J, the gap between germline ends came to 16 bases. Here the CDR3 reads CASSQGHAVAGTEAFF. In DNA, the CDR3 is TGCGCCAGCAGCCAAGGCCACGCCGTGGCTGGCACTGAAGCTTTCTTT.

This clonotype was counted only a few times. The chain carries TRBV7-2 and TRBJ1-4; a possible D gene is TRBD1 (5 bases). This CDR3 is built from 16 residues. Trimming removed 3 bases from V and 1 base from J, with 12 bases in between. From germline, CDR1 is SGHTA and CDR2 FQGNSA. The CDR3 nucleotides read TGTGCCAGCAGCTTCTGGGGCGGATTAACTAATGAAAAACTGTTTTTT. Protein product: CASSFWGGLTNEKLFF.

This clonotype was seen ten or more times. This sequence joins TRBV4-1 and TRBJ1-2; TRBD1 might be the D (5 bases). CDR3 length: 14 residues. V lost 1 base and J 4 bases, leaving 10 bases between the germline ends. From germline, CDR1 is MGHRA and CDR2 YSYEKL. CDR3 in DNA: TGCGCCAGCAGCCAAGTACAGGTCGGCTATGGCTACACCTTC. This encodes CASSQVQVGYGYTF.

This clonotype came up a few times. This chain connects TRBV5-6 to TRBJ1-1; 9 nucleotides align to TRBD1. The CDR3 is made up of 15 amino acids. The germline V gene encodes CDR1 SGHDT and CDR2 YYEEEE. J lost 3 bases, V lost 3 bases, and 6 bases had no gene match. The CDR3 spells CASSYYRGLDTEAFF. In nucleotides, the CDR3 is TGTGCCAGCAGCTATTACAGGGGGCTGGACACTGAAGCTTTCTTT.

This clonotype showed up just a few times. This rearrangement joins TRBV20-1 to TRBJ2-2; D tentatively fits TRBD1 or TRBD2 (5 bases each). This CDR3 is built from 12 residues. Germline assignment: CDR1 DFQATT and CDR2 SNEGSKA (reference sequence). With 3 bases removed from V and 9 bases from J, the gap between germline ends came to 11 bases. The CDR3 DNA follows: TGCAGTGCTAGTACGGGGCACCGGGAGCTGTTTTTT. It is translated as CSASTGHRELFF.